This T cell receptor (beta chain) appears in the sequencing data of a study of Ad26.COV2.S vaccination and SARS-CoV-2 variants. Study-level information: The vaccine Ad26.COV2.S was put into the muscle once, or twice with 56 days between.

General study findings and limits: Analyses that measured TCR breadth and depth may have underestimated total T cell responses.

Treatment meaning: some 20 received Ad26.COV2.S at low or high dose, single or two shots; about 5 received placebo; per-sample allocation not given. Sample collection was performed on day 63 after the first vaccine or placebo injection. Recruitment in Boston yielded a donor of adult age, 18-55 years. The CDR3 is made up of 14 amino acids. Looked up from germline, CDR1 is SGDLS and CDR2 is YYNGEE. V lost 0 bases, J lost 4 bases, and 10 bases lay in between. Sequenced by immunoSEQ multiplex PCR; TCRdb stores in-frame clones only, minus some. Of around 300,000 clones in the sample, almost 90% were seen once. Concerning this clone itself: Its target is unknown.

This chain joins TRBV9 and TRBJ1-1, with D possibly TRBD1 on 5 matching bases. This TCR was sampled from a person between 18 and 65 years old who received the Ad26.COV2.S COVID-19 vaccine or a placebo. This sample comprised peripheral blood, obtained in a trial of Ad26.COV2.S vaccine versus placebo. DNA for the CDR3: TGTGCCAGCAGCGTAGGCGCAGGGTCCACTGAAGCTTTCTTT. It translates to CASSVGAGSTEAFF.